One and the same sample provided the 2 T cell receptor beta chains below, sequenced in a study of response to subunit inactivated influenza vaccine. TCRdb re-called the RT-PCR reads through MiXCR, storing one row per CDR3 protein. This table holds around 570,000 distinct CDR3 sequences, approximately 10% found once. These data were also filed under a second study, of T cells expressing NK-cell markers. As that report states: A 5'RACE template switching approach incorporating UMIs was used to make TCR beta cDNA.

Sequencing was performed on PBMCs from blood, taken on the day of vaccination. The source is a man aged 45-60 years who received an inactivated influenza vaccine.

The chain employs TRBV7-8 and TRBJ2-2; the match to TRBD2 covers 9 bases. The germline CDR1 and CDR2 sequences are SGHVS and FQNEAQ. CDR3 length equals 15 residues. Losses at the gene ends were 5 bases for V and 3 bases for J; bases not matched to a gene: 4. CDR3 protein: CASSARLADTGELFF. In DNA, the CDR3 is TGTGCCAGCAGCGCCCGACTAGCGGACACCGGGGAGCTGTTTTTT. Based on the CDR3 plus reference TRBV7-8 and TRBJ2-2, the full variable domain is GAGVSQSPRYKVAKRGQDVALRCDPISGHVSLFWYQQALGQGPEFLTYFQNEAQLDKSGLPSDRFFAERPEGSVSTLKIQRTQQEDSAVYLCASSARLADTGELFFGEGSRLTVL.

This clonotype was seen only a few times. This chain links TRBV5-1 with TRBJ2-2; D gene ambiguous. Trimming cost V 0 bases and J 6 bases, with 9 bases left between them. From germline, CDR1 is SGHRS and CDR2 YFSETQ. CDR3 length: 14 residues. CDR3 loop: CASSLGHGAGELFF. CDR3 nucleotides: TGCGCCAGCAGCTTGGGACACGGCGCCGGGGAGCTGTTTTTT.